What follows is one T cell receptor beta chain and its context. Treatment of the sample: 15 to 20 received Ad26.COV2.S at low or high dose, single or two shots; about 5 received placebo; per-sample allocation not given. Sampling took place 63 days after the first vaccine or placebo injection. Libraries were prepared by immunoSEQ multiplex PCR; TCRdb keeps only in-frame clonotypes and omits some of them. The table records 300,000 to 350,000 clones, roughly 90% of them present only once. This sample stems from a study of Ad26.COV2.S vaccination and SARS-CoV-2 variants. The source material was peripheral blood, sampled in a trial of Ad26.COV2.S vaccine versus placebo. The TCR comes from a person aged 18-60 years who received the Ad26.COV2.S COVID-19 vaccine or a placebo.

The CDR3 region is CASSLGSQGTDTQYF. Here the CDR3 DNA reads TGTGCCAGCAGCTTAGGTAGTCAGGGCACAGATACGCAGTATTTT. This sequence joins TRBV7-9 and TRBJ2-3; D call uncertain. V dropped 1 base and J dropped 1 base, with 9 bases sitting between them. CDR1 and CDR2 from the germline V gene are SEHNR and FQNEAQ (reference sequence). This CDR3 is built from 15 residues.